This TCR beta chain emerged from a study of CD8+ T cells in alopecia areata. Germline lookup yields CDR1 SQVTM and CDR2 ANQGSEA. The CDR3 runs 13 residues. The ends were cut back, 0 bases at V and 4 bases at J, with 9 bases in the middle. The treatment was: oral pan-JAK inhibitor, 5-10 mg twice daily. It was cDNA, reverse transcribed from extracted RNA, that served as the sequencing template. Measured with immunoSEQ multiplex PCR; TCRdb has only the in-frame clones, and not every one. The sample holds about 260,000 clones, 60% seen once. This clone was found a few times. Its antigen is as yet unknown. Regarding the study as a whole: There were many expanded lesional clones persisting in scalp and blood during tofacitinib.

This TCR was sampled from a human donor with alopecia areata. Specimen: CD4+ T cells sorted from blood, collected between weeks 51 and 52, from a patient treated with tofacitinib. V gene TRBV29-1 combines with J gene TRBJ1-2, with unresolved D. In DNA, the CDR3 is TGCAGCGTTGAAGAAGTAGGTAGCTATGGCTACACCTTC. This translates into CSVEEVGSYGYTF.